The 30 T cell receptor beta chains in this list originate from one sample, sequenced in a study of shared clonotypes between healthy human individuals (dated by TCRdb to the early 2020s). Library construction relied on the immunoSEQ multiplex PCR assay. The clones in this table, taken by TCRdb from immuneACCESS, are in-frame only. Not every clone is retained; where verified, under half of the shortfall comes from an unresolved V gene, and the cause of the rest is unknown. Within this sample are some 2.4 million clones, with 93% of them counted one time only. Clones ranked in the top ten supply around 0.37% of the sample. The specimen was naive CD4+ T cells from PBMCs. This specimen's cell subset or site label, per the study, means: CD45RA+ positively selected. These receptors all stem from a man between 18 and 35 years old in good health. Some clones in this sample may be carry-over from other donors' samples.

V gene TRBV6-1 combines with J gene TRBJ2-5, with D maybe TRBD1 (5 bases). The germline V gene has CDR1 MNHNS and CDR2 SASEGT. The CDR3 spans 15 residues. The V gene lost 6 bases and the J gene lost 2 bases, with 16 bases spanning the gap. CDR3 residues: CASSYDRLPQETQYF. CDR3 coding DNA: TGTGCCAGCAGCTATGACAGATTACCTCAAGAGACCCAGTACTTC.

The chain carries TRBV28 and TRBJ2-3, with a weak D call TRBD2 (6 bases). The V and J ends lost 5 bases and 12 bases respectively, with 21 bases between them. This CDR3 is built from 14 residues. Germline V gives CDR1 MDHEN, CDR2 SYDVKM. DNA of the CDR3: TGTGCCAGCAGTCCTCCTTTTCCGGGCGGGGTCCAGTATTTT. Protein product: CASSPPFPGGVQYF.

The CDR3 sequence is CASSMGQGDTDTQYF. In DNA form, the CDR3 reads TGTGCCAGTAGTATGGGGCAGGGCGACACAGATACGCAGTATTTT. This chain uses TRBV19 with TRBJ2-3; tentatively, D is TRBD1 (5 bases). Germline CDR1 reads LNHDA; CDR2 reads SQIVND (reference sequence). V shed 3 bases and J shed 2 bases, with 12 bases lying between them. The CDR3 contains 15 residues.

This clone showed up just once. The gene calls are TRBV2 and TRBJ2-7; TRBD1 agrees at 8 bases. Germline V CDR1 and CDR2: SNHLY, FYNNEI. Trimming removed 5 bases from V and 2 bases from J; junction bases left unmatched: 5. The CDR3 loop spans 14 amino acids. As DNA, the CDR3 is TGTGCCAGCAGTACAGGACAGGGTCCCTACGAGCAGTACTTC. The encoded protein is CASSTGQGPYEQYF.

CDR3 in DNA: TGTGCCAGCAGTGAACCTGCCGGGGCCAACGTCCTGACTTTC. This sequence encodes CASSEPAGANVLTF. The chain joins TRBV6-1 to TRBJ2-6; D call uncertain. V was pared by 2 bases and J by 4 bases, with 6 bases between. This CDR3 is 14 amino acids long. CDR1 MNHNS and CDR2 SASEGT come from the germline V gene.

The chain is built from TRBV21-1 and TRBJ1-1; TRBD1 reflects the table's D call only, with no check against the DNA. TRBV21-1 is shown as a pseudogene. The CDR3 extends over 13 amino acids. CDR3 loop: CASSKAATGEAFF. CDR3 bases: TGTGCCAGCAGCAAAGCGGCGACAGGGGAGGCTTTCTTT.

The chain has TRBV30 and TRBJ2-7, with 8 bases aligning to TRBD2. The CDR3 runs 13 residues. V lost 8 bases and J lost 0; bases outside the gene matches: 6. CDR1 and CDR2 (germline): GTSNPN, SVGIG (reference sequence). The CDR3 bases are TGTGCCAGTAGCGGGACTTCCTCCTACGAGCAGTACTTC. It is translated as CASSGTSSYEQYF.

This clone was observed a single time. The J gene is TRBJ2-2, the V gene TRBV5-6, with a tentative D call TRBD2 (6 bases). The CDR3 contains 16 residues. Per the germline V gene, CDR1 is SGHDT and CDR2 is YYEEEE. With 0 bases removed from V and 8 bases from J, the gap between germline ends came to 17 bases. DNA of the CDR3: TGTGCCAGCAGCTTGGCTCAGACCGGGACTCCGGGGGAGCTGTTTTTT. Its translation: CASSLAQTGTPGELFF.

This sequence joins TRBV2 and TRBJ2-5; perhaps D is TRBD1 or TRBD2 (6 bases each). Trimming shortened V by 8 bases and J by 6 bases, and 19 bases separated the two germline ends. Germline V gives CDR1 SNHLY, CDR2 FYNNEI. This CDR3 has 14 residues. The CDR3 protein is CASSGLIGGKTQYF. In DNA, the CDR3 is TGTGCCAGCTCTGGACTAATAGGGGGGAAGACCCAGTACTTC.

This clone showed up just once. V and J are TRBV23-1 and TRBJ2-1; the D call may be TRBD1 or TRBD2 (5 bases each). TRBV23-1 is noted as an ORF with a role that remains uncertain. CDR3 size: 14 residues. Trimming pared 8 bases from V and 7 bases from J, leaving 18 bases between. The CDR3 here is CASAPEGKSNEQFF. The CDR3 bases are TGCGCCAGCGCCCCCGAGGGGAAGTCTAATGAGCAGTTCTTC.

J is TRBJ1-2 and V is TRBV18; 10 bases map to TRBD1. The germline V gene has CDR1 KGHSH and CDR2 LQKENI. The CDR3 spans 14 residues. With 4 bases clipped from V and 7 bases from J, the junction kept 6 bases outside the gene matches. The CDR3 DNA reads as TGTGCCAGCTCACGGGGGACAGGGGAGAGTGGCTACACCTTC. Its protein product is CASSRGTGESGYTF.

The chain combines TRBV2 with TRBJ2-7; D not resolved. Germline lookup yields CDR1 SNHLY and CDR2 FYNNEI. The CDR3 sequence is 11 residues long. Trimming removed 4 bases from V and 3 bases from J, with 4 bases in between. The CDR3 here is CASSGDYEQYF. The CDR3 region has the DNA TGTGCCAGCAGTGGCGACTACGAGCAGTACTTC.

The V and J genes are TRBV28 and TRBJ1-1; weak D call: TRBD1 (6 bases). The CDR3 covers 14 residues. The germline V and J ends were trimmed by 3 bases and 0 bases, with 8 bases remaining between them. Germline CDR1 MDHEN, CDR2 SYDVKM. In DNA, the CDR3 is TGTGCCAGCAGTTTTAGGGGGGTGAACACTGAAGCTTTCTTT. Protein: CASSFRGVNTEAFF. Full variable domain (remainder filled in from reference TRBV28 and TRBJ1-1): DVKVTQSSRYLVKRTGEKVFLECVQDMDHENMFWYRQDPGLGLRLIYFSYDVKMKEKGDIPEGYSVSREKKERFSLILESASTNQTSMYLCASSFRGVNTEAFFGQGTRLTVV.

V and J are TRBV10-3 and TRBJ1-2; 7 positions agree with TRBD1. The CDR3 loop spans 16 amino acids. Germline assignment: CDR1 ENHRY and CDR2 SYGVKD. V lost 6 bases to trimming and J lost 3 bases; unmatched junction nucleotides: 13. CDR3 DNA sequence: TGTGCCATCAGCCTACAGACAGGGAAGGGGGACTATGGCTACACCTTC. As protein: CAISLQTGKGDYGYTF.

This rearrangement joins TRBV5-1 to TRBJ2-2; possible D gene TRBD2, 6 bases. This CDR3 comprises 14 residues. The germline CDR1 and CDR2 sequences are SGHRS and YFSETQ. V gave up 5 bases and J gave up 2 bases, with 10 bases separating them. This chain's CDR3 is CASRRDFNTGELFF. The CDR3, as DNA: TGCGCCAGCAGAAGGGACTTTAACACCGGGGAGCTGTTTTTT. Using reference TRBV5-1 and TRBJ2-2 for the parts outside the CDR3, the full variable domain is KAGVTQTPRYLIKTRGQQVTLSCSPISGHRSVSWYQQTPGQGLQFLFEYFSETQRNKGNFPGRFSGRQFSNSRSEMNVSTLELGDSALYLCASRRDFNTGELFFGEGSRLTVL.

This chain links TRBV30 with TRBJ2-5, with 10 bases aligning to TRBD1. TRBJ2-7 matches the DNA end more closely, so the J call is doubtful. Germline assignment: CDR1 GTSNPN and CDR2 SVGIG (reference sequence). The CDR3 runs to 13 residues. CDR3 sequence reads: CAWTGDRGYEQYF. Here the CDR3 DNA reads TGTGCCTGGACTGGGGACAGGGGATACGAGCAGTACTTC.

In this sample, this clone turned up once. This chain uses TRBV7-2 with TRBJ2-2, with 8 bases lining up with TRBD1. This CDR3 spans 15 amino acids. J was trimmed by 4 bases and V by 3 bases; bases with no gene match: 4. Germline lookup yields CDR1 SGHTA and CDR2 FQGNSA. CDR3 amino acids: CASSFQGAVTGELFF. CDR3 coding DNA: TGTGCCAGCAGCTTTCAGGGGGCGGTCACCGGGGAGCTGTTTTTT.

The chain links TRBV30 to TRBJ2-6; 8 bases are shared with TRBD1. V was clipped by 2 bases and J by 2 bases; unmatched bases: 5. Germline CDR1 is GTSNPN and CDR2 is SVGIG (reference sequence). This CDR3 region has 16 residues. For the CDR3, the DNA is TGTGCCTGGAGTTTGCAGGGGGCCCCTGGGGCCAACGTCCTGACTTTC. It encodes CAWSLQGAPGANVLTF.

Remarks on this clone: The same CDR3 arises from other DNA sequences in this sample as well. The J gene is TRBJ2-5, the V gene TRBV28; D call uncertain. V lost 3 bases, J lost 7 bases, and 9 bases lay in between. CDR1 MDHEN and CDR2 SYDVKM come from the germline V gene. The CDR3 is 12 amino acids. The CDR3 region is CASSLVVGTQYF. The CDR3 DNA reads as TGTGCCAGCAGTTTGGTTGTGGGGACCCAGTACTTC.

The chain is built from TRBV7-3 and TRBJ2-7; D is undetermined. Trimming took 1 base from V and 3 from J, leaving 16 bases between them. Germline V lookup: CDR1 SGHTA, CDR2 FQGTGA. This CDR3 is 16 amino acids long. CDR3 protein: CASSLNPATVVYEQYF. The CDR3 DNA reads TGTGCCAGCAGCTTAAACCCGGCGACGGTAGTCTACGAGCAGTACTTC.

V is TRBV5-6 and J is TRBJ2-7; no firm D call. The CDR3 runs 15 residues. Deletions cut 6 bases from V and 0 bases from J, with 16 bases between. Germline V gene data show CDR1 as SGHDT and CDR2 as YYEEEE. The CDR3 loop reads CASMATLVPSYEQYF. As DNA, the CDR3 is TGTGCCAGCATGGCAACTTTAGTCCCCTCCTACGAGCAGTACTTC. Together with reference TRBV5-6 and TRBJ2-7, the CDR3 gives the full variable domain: DAGVTQSPTHLIKTRGQQVTLRCSPKSGHDTVSWYQQALGQGPQFIFQYYEEEERQRGNFPDRFSGHQFPNYSSELNVNALLLGDSALYLCASMATLVPSYEQYFGPGTRLTVT.

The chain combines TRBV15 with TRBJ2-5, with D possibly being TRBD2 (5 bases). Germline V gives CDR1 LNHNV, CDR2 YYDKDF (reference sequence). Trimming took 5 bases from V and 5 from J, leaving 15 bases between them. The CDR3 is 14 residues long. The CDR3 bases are TGTGCCACCAGCGGGCCGGGAACGGAGGAGACCCAGTACTTC. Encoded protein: CATSGPGTEETQYF.

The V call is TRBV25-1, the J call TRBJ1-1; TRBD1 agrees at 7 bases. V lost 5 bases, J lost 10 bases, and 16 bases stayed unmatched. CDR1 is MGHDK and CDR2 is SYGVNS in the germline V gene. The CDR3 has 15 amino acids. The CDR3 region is CASSPSPTGARGAFF. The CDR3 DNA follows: TGTGCCAGCAGTCCCTCCCCTACAGGGGCCCGGGGAGCTTTCTTT.

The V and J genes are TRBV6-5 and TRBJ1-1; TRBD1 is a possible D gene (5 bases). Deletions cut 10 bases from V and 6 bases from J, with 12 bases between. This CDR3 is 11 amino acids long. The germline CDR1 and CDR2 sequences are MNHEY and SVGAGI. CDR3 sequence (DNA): TGTGCCACATCTTTCAGGGCTGAAGCTTTCTTT. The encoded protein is CATSFRAEAFF.

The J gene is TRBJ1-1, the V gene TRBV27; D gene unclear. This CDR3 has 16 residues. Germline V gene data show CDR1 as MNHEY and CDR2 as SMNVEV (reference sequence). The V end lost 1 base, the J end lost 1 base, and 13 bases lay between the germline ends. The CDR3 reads CASSLFVGVGNTEAFF. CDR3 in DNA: TGTGCCAGCAGTTTATTTGTGGGAGTGGGGAACACTGAAGCTTTCTTT.

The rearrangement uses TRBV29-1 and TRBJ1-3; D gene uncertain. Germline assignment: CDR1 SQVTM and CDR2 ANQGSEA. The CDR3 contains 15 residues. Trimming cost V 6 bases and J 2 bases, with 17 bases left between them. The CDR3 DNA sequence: TGCAGCGTCCGGGAAAACCAAGGCGCTGGAAACACCATATATTTT. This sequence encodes CSVRENQGAGNTIYF.

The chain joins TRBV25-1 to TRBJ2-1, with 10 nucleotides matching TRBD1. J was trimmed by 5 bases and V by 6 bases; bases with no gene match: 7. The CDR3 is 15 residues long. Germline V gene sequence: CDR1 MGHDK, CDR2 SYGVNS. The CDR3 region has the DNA TGTGCCAGCAGCTCGATGGGACAGGGGAACAATGAGCAGTTCTTC. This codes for CASSSMGQGNNEQFF.

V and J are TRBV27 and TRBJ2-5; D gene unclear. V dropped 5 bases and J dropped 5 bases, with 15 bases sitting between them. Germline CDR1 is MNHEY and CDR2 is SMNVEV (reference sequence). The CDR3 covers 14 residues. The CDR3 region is CASSPRRVQETQYF. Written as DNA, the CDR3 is TGTGCCAGCAGTCCCCGTCGGGTTCAGGAGACCCAGTACTTC.

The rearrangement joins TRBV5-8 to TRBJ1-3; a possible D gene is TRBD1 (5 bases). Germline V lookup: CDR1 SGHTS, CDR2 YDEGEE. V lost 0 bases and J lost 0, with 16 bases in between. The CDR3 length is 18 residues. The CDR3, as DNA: TGTGCCAGCAGCTTGGTAGGAAAGTGGGGCGACTCTGGAAACACCATATATTTT. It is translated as CASSLVGKWGDSGNTIYF.

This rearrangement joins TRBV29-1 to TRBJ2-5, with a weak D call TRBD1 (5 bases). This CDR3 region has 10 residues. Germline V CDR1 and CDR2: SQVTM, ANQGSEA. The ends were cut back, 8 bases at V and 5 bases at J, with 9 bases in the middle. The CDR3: CSSRDETQYF. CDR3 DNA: TGCAGCTCCAGGGATGAGACCCAGTACTTC.